Below are 5 T cell receptor beta chains sequenced from a single sample in a study of Ad26.COV2.S vaccination and SARS-CoV-2 variants. Method: immunoSEQ multiplex PCR; TCRdb's copy keeps in-frame clones and lacks some. The sample contains a few hundred thousand clones, approximately 92% of which appear only once. As to treatment: approximately 18 received Ad26.COV2.S at low or high dose, single or two shots; roughly five received placebo; per-sample allocation not given. Collection of samples fell on day 63 after the first vaccine or placebo injection. Material: peripheral blood, obtained in a trial of Ad26.COV2.S vaccine versus placebo. Every receptor here comes from a person between 18 and 65 years old who received the Ad26.COV2.S COVID-19 vaccine or a placebo.

The chain uses TRBV7-2 and TRBJ2-7; no reliable D call. V gave up 0 bases and J gave up 2 bases, with 5 bases separating them. In germline, CDR1 is SGHTA, CDR2 FQGNSA. The length of the CDR3 is 13 residues. In DNA form, the CDR3 reads TGTGCCAGCAGCTTAGCCGCAGCCTACGAGCAGTACTTC. Protein sequence: CASSLAAAYEQYF.

This clone was observed a single time. The genes are TRBV5-3 and TRBJ1-2; the D gene is possibly TRBD1 (6 bases). TRBV5-3 qualifies as an ORF whose function is uncertain. With 4 bases removed from V and 6 bases from J, the gap between germline ends came to 13 bases. The CDR3 runs 13 residues. The CDR3 sequence is CARSQSRGHGYTF. As DNA, the CDR3 is TGTGCCAGAAGCCAAAGTCGGGGGCATGGCTACACCTTC.

This clone was recorded once. The rearrangement links TRBV13 to TRBJ2-3, with D perhaps TRBD1 or TRBD2 (7 bases each). Germline lookup yields CDR1 PRHDT and CDR2 FYEKMQ (reference sequence). The CDR3 has 16 amino acids. Deletions cut 6 bases from V and 1 base from J, with 17 bases between. The CDR3 loop is CASRSDREGRTDTQYF. The CDR3 nucleotides read TGTGCCAGCAGATCCGACAGGGAGGGTCGCACAGATACGCAGTATTTT. Based on the CDR3 plus reference TRBV13 and TRBJ2-3, the full variable domain is AAGVIQSPRHLIKEKRETATLKCYPIPRHDTVYWYQQGPGQDPQFLISFYEKMQSDKGSIPDRFSAQQFSDYHSELNMSSLELGDSALYFCASRSDREGRTDTQYFGPGTRLTVL.

The gene calls are TRBV6-2 or TRBV6-3 and TRBJ1-5; D not certain. V was pared by 1 base and J by 3 bases, with 7 bases between. Germline V gene data show CDR1 as MNHEY and CDR2 as SVGEGT. The length of the CDR3 is 14 residues. The CDR3 bases are TGTGCCAGCAGTTACTTCGACAACAATCAGCCCCAGCATTTT. Translating it yields CASSYFDNNQPQHF.

The V and J genes are TRBV4-1 and TRBJ1-6; a weak D match, TRBD1 (6 bases). Germline lookup yields CDR1 MGHRA and CDR2 YSYEKL. This CDR3 region has 17 residues. The V end lost 0 bases, the J end lost 0 bases, and 9 bases lay between the germline ends. In DNA form, the CDR3 reads TGCGCCAGCAGCCAAGACCCGGGACACTCCTATAATTCACCCCTCCACTTT. Translating gives CASSQDPGHSYNSPLHF.